Each of the 16 T cell receptor beta chains below was sequenced from the same sample in a study of blood T cells in healthy people across ages. Sample-barcoded 5' priming and a J-beta primer mix drove a second PCR of 7 to 11 cycles. TCRdb called the 5' RACE reads again in MiXCR, with one record for every CDR3 protein. The sample records 650,000 to 800,000 distinct CDR3 sequences, around two fifths being singletons. Sequenced input: blood. Receptors were obtained from a man between 60 and 70 years old in good health.

The chain joins TRBV28 to TRBJ2-3; D might be TRBD2 (6 bases). V lost 2 bases, J lost 0 bases, and 15 bases lay in between. CDR3 length: 17 residues. Germline CDR1 MDHEN, CDR2 SYDVKM. This CDR3 is CASSLVVGSGSTDTQYF. For the CDR3, the DNA is TGTGCCAGCAGTTTAGTGGTTGGTAGCGGTAGCACAGATACGCAGTATTTT.

The genes are TRBV7-8 and TRBJ2-5; 9 nucleotides align to TRBD1. The last part of the DNA fits TRBJ2-7 better; the J call may be wrong. There are 13 residues in the CDR3. Germline assignment: CDR1 SGHVS and CDR2 FQNEAQ. CDR3 nucleotides: TGTGCCAGCAGCAAACAGGGGGCTGACGAGCAGTACTTC. It codes for CASSKQGADEQYF.

The chain is built from TRBV11-2 and TRBJ1-2, with 8 positions matching TRBD1. Germline lookup yields CDR1 SGHAT and CDR2 FQNNGV. This CDR3 has 14 residues. Germline trimming cut 5 bases from V and 7 bases from J; bases unmatched to any gene: 9. The CDR3 loop reads CASSPTPGGSGYTF. CDR3 sequence (DNA): TGTGCCAGCAGCCCTACCCCAGGGGGCAGTGGCTACACCTTC.

In its sample, this clonotype was seen many times. This chain joins TRBV7-2 and TRBJ2-7; 10 nucleotides align to TRBD1. The CDR3 has 15 amino acids. Looked up from germline, CDR1 is SGHTA and CDR2 is FQGNSA. V shed 4 bases and J 2 bases; nucleotides not matched to a gene: 5. The CDR3 here is CASSSGQGITYEQYF. The CDR3 DNA reads as TGTGCCAGCAGCTCGGGACAGGGGATTACCTACGAGCAGTACTTC.

This clonotype was recorded many times. The chain uses TRBV4-3 and TRBJ2-7; TRBD2 aligns across 8 bases. Losses at the gene ends were 0 bases for V and 2 bases for J; bases not matched to a gene: 6. The germline V gene encodes CDR1 LGHNA and CDR2 YSLEER. This CDR3 has 16 amino acids. The CDR3 coding sequence is TGCGCCAGCAGCCAAGACGCTAGCGGGCGAGCCTACGAGCAGTACTTC. This translates into CASSQDASGRAYEQYF.

The rearrangement joins TRBV28 to TRBJ2-3, with 8 nucleotides matching TRBD1. After removal of 6 bases from V and 6 bases from J, the junction contained 14 bases not matched to a gene. There are 16 residues in the CDR3. Looked up from germline, CDR1 is MDHEN and CDR2 is SYDVKM. As DNA, the CDR3 is TGTGCCAGCAGGCCCAGGGGGCACTCTATTTATGATACGCAGTATTTT. Translating gives CASRPRGHSIYDTQYF. Based on the CDR3 plus reference TRBV28 and TRBJ2-3, the full variable domain is DVKVTQSSRYLVKRTGEKVFLECVQDMDHENMFWYRQDPGLGLRLIYFSYDVKMKEKGDIPEGYSVSREKKERFSLILESASTNQTSMYLCASRPRGHSIYDTQYFGPGTRLTVL.

This clonotype was seen more than once but under ten times. The CDR3 nucleotides are TGCGCCAGCAGACACCGGGAGCCTTGTAAAGAGACCCAGTACTTC. Translated, it gives CASRHREPCKETQYF. The chain has TRBV10-1 and TRBJ2-7; a weak D match, TRBD2 (6 bases). With the DNA end fitting TRBJ2-5 better, the J assignment may be wrong. This CDR3 contains 15 residues. Germline CDR1 reads WNHNN; CDR2 reads SYGVQD (reference sequence).

At least ten counts were recorded for this clonotype. The chain is built from TRBV7-2 and TRBJ2-1; perhaps D is TRBD1 or TRBD2 (5 bases each). Germline-derived CDR1 and CDR2 are SGHTA and FQGNSA. The CDR3 is 16 amino acids. V shed 0 bases and J shed 8 bases, with 17 bases lying between them. The CDR3 region is CASSLAPIGTGDEQFF. As DNA, the CDR3 is TGTGCCAGCAGCTTAGCGCCCATAGGGACCGGGGATGAGCAGTTCTTC.

The J gene is TRBJ2-5, the V gene TRBV3-1; D may match TRBD1 or TRBD2 (5 bases each). Germline V lookup: CDR1 LGHDT, CDR2 YNNKEL (reference sequence). This CDR3 is 18 amino acids long. Trimming took 2 bases from V and 2 from J, leaving 21 bases between them. In nucleotides, the CDR3 is TGTGCCAGCAGCCAATACACGGGACCGATACTCGTTCAAGAGACCCAGTACTTC. This encodes CASSQYTGPILVQETQYF.

The chain uses TRBV20-1 and TRBJ2-3, with 9 bases matching TRBD2. Germline loops: CDR1 DFQATT, CDR2 SNEGSKA (reference sequence). J lost 4 bases, V lost 5 bases, and 10 bases had no gene match. This CDR3 has 15 residues. CDR3 nucleotide sequence: TGCAGTGCTCCCCCAGCGGGGGGTCCCGCAGATACGCAGTATTTT. As protein: CSAPPAGGPADTQYF.

The chain employs TRBV5-5 and TRBJ2-7, with D unclear. The CDR3 sequence is 15 residues long. CDR1 is SGHKS, CDR2 YYEKEE, per germline (reference sequence). V lost 3 bases and J lost 0, with 13 bases in between. CDR3 amino acids: CASSWAGELSYEQYF. For the CDR3, the DNA is TGTGCCAGCAGCTGGGCTGGGGAACTCTCCTACGAGCAGTACTTC.

Worth noting for this clonotype: This could be a read error, since a much larger clone is one nucleotide away. This chain links TRBV7-2 with TRBJ2-1; 8 bases agree with TRBD1. Germline loops: CDR1 SGHTA, CDR2 FQGNSA. J lost 5 bases, V lost 4 bases, and 1 base had no gene match. The CDR3 loop spans 13 amino acids. CDR3 coding DNA: TGTGCCAGCAGCTCGACAGGGGACAATGAGCAGTTCTTC. Encoded protein: CASSSTGDNEQFF. The full variable domain, rest sourced from reference TRBV7-2 and TRBJ2-1, is GAGVSQSPSNKVTEKGKDVELRCDPISGHTALYWYRQSLGQGLEFLIYFQGNSAPDKSGLPSDRFSAERTGGSVSTLTIQRTQQEDSAVYLCASSSTGDNEQFFGPGTRLTVL.

This clonotype was observed a handful of times. The CDR3 DNA reads TGCAGTGCTAGAGATCCAGCCGGGTCTTCAAGTTCACCCCTCCACTTT. Translated: CSARDPAGSSSSPLHF. The chain recombines TRBV20-1 with TRBJ1-6; D is unresolved. CDR1 is DFQATT, CDR2 SNEGSKA, per germline (reference sequence). This CDR3 contains 16 residues. With 0 bases removed from V and 9 bases from J, the gap between germline ends came to 18 bases.

The V and J genes are TRBV6-1 and TRBJ2-3; D is undetermined. The V and J ends lost 2 bases and 4 bases respectively, with 22 bases between them. CDR1 and CDR2 (germline): MNHNS, SASEGT. This CDR3 has 18 residues. The CDR3: CASSEFGWIPLRADTQYF. The CDR3 nucleotides read TGTGCCAGCAGTGAATTCGGTTGGATACCCCTTCGGGCAGATACGCAGTATTTT.

This chain joins TRBV9 and TRBJ2-1; TRBD2 agrees at 7 bases. The junction had 9 bases not matched to a gene; V was cut back by 0 bases and J by 0 bases. This CDR3 contains 18 residues. The V gene's germline CDR1 is SGDLS and CDR2 YYNGEE. CDR3 in amino acids: CASSVGSQRGSSYNEQFF. Here the CDR3 DNA reads TGTGCCAGCAGCGTAGGGTCCCAGCGGGGAAGCTCCTACAATGAGCAGTTCTTC.

The chain links TRBV7-8 to TRBJ2-3, with TRBD2 matching 10 bases. V dropped 5 bases and J dropped 6; count of bases not matched to a gene: 5. The CDR3 has 14 residues. Per germline, CDR1 SGHVS and CDR2 FQNEAQ. DNA of the CDR3: TGTGCCAGCAGCGAACTAGCGGGGCTTGATACGCAGTATTTT. Its protein product is CASSELAGLDTQYF.